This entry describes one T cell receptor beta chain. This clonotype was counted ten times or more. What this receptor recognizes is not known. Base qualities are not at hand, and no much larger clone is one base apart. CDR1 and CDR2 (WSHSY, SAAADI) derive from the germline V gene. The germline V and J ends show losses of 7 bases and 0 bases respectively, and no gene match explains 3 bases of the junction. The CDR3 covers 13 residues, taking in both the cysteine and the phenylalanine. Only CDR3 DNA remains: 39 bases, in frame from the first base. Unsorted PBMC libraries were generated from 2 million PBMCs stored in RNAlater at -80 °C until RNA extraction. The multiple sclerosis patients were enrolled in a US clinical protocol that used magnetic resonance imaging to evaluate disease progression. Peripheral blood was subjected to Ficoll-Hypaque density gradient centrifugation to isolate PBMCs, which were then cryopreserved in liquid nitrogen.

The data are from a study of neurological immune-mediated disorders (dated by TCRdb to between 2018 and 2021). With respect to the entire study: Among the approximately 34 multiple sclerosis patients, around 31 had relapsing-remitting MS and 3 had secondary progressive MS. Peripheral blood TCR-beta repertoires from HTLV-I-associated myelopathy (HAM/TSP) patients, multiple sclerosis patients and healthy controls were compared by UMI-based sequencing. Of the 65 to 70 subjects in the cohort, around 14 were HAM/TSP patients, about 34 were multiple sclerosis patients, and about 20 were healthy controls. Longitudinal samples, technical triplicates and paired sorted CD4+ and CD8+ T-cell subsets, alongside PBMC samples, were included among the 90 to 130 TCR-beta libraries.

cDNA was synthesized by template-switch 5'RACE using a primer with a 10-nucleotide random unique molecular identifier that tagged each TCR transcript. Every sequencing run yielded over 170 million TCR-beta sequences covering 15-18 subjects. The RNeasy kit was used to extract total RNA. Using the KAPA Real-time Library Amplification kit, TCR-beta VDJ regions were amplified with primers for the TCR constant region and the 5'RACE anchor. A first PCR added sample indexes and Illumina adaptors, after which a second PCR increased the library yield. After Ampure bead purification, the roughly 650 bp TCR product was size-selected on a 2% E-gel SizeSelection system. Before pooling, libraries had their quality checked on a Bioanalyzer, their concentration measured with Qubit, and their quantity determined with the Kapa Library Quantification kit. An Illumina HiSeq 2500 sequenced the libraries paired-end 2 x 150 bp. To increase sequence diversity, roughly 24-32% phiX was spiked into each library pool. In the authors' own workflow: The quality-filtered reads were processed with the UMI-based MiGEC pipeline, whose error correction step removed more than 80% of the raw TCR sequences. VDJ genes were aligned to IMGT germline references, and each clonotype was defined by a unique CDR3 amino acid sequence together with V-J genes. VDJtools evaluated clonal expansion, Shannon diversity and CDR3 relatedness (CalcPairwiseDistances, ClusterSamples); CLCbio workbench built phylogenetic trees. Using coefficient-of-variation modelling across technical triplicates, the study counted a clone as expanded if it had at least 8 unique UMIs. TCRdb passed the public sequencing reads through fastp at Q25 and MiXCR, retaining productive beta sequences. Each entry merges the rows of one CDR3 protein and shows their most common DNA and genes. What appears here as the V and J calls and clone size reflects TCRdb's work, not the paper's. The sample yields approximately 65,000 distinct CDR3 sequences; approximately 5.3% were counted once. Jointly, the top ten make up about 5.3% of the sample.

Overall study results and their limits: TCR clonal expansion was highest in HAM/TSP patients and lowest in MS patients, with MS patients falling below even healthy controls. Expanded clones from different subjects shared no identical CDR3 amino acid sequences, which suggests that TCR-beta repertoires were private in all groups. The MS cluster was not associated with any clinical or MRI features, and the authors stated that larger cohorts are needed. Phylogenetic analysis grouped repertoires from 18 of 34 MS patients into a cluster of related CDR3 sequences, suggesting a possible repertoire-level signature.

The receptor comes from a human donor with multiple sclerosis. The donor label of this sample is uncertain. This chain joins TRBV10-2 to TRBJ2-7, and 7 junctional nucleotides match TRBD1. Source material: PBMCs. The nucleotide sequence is TGCGCCAGCAATACAGGGGCCTCCTACGAGCAGTACTTC. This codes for CASNTGASYEQYF.